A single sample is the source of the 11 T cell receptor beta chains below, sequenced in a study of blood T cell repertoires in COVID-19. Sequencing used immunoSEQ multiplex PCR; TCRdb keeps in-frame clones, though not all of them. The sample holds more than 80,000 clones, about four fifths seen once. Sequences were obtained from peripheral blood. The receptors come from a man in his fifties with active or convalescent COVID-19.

The CDR3 loop is CASRGTGNNEQFF. CDR3 nucleotide sequence: TGTGCCAGTAGGGGGACAGGGAACAATGAGCAGTTCTTC. The chain combines TRBV19 with TRBJ2-1; 9 positions match TRBD1. V lost 6 bases, J lost 5 bases, and 2 bases stayed unmatched. Germline lookup yields CDR1 LNHDA and CDR2 SQIVND (reference sequence). CDR3 size: 13 residues.

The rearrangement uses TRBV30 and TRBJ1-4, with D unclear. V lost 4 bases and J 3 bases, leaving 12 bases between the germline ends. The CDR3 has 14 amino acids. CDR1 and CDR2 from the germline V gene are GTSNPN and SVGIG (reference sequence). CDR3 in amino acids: CAWNRASSNEKLFF. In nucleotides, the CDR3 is TGTGCCTGGAATAGGGCTAGCTCTAATGAAAAACTGTTTTTT.

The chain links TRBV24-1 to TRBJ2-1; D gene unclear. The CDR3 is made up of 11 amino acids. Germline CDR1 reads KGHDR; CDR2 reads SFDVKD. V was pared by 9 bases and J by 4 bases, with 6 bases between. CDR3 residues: CATGGYNEQFF. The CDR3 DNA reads TGTGCCACCGGCGGTTACAATGAGCAGTTCTTC.

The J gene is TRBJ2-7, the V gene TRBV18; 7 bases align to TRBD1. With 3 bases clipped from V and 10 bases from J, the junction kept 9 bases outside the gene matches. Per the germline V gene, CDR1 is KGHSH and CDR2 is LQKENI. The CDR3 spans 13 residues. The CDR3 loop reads CASSPRQGPEQYF. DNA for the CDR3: TGTGCCAGCTCACCCCGACAGGGACCGGAACAGTACTTC. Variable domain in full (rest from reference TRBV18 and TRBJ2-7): NAGVMQNPRHLVRRRGQEARLRCSPMKGHSHVYWYRQLPEEGLKFMVYLQKENIIDESGMPKERFSAEFPKEGPSILRIQQVVRGDSAAYFCASSPRQGPEQYFGPGTRLTVT.

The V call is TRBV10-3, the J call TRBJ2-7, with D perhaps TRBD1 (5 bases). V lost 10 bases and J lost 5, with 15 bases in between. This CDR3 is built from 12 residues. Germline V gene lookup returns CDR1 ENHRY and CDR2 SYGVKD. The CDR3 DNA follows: TGTGCCAGAAGACAGTCATCCAACGAGCAGTACTTC. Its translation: CARRQSSNEQYF.

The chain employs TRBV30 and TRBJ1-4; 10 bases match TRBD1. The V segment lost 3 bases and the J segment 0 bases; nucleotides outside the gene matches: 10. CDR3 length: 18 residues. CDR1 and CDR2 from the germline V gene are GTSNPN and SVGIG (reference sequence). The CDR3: CAWSGGTGDPTTNEKLFF. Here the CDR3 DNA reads TGTGCCTGGAGCGGTGGGACAGGGGACCCCACAACTAATGAAAAACTGTTTTTT.

CDR3 in amino acids: CASSVRGQEGHQETQYF. The CDR3 DNA is TGTGCCAGCAGCGTAAGGGGGCAAGAGGGACATCAAGAGACCCAGTACTTC. V gene TRBV7-2 combines with J gene TRBJ2-5; TRBD1 matches at 7 bases. Unmatched junction bases numbered 14, after V lost 5 bases and J lost 2 bases. From germline, CDR1 is SGHTA and CDR2 FQGNSA. The CDR3 length is 17 residues.

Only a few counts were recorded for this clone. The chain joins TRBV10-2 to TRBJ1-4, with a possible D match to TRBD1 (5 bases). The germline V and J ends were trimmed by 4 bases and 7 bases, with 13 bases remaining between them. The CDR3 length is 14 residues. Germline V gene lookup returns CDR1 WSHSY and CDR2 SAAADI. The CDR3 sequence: CASSAGGESEKLFF. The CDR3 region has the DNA TGCGCCAGCAGTGCGGGGGGTGAGAGTGAAAAACTGTTTTTT.

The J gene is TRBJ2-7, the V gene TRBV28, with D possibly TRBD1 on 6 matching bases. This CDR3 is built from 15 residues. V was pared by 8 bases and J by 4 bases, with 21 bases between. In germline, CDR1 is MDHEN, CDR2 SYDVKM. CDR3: CASPPKGTKSYEQYF. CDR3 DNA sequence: TGTGCCAGCCCTCCAAAGGGGACAAAATCGTACGAGCAGTACTTC.

CDR3 sequence: CASSTGESYGYTF. In DNA form, the CDR3 reads TGCGCCAGCAGCACAGGGGAGTCATATGGCTACACCTTC. The chain couples TRBV10-2 to TRBJ1-2; 7 nucleotides match TRBD1. CDR1 and CDR2 (germline): WSHSY, SAAADI. The trim removed 6 bases at V and 5 bases at J, leaving 6 bases unmatched. This CDR3 is 13 amino acids long.

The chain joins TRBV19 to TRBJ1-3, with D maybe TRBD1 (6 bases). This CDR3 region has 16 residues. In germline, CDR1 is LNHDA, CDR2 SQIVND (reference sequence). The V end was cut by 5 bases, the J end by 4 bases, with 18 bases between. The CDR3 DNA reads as TGTGCCAGTAGTCCCCTCCGGGGACAAGAGGGAAACACCATATATTTT. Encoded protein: CASSPLRGQEGNTIYF.